The 17 T cell receptor beta chains given below trace back to one sample, sequenced in a study of T cell clonotyping in hematopoietic cell transplantation. The protocol was immunoSEQ multiplex PCR, while the TCRdb copy is restricted to in-frame clones and leaves out a portion. The table shows roughly 7,500 clones, with 85% to 95% occurring only once. Specimen: PBMCs, collected 180 days after allogeneic stem cell transplant. The receptor source for this set is a female patient in her forties or fifties who had an allogeneic stem cell transplant from an unrelated donor, so the T cells may come from the graft donor. Some clones in this sample may be carry-over from other donors' samples.

This clone was seen a few times. The V gene is TRBV5-5, the J gene TRBJ1-6; 12 bases line up with TRBD1. V lost 0 bases, J lost 19 bases, and 11 bases stayed unmatched. In germline, CDR1 is SGHKS, CDR2 YYEKEE (reference sequence). The CDR3 is 15 amino acids. The CDR3 region is CASSLGWDRGRGGHF. Written as DNA, the CDR3 is TGTGCCAGCAGCTTGGGATGGGACAGGGGGCGAGGCGGTCACTTT.

V usage is TRBV28 and J usage is TRBJ1-2; 7 nucleotides align to TRBD1. With 6 bases clipped from V and 7 bases from J, the junction kept 8 bases outside the gene matches. The CDR3 sequence is 13 residues long. Germline CDR1 is MDHEN and CDR2 is SYDVKM. The CDR3 region is CASRTTGVPGYTF. Written as DNA, the CDR3 is TGTGCCAGCAGGACCACAGGGGTCCCTGGCTACACCTTC.

The genes are TRBV4-2 and TRBJ2-5, with D possibly TRBD1 on 6 matching bases. This CDR3 contains 15 residues. The germline V gene has CDR1 LGHNA and CDR2 YNFKEQ. V gave up 4 bases and J gave up 5 bases, with 17 bases separating them. CDR3 DNA sequence: TGTGCCAGCAGCCCAAGTACTACCCAGGGGGAGACCCAGTACTTC. Translated, it gives CASSPSTTQGETQYF.

This sequence joins TRBV4-1 and TRBJ2-7; D may match TRBD1 or TRBD2 (5 bases each). This CDR3 is built from 13 residues. V lost 0 bases and J lost 4, with 7 bases in between. Germline CDR1 reads MGHRA; CDR2 reads YSYEKL. CDR3 region: CASSQDWGYEQYV. CDR3 nucleotides: TGCGCCAGCAGCCAAGACTGGGGGTACGAGCAGTACGTC.

This chain links TRBV11-2 with TRBJ1-2; maybe TRBD1 (6 bases). V was pared by 1 base and J by 6 bases, with 18 bases between. The germline V gene has CDR1 SGHAT and CDR2 FQNNGV. The CDR3 sequence is 16 residues long. The CDR3 nucleotides read TGTGCCAGCAGCTTAGGGGCTGGTGGGACAATCCATGGCTACACCTTC. Amino acid sequence: CASSLGAGGTIHGYTF.

The chain links TRBV18 to TRBJ2-1; D remains unclear. Trimming cost V 2 bases and J 3 bases, with 2 bases left between them. CDR3 length: 12 residues. The V gene's germline CDR1 is KGHSH and CDR2 LQKENI. As DNA, the CDR3 is TGTGCCAGCTCACCATACTACAATGAGCAGTTCTTC. Protein sequence: CASSPYYNEQFF.

This chain joins TRBV14 and TRBJ2-7; 7 bases map to TRBD2. Losses at the gene ends were 3 bases for V and 6 bases for J; bases not matched to a gene: 5. The CDR3 runs 13 residues. Looked up from germline, CDR1 is SGHDN and CDR2 is FVKESK. The CDR3 loop is CASSQRERGEQYF. Written as DNA, the CDR3 is TGTGCCAGCAGCCAGCGGGAGAGAGGCGAGCAGTACTTC.

This sequence joins TRBV5-1 and TRBJ2-6; 10 bases fit TRBD2. CDR1 and CDR2 (germline): SGHRS, YFSETQ. V lost 1 base and J lost 2; bases outside the gene matches: 9. There are 19 residues in the CDR3. DNA for the CDR3: TGCGCCAGCAGCTTGACTGTCCTAGCGGGAGACGCTGGGGCCAACGTCCTGACTTTC. Protein product: CASSLTVLAGDAGANVLTF.

The CDR3 DNA is TGTGCCTGGAGTAAAAGCGAACAGGATAATCAGCCCCAGCATTTT. Translating gives CAWSKSEQDNQPQHF. The V gene is TRBV30, the J gene TRBJ1-5, with D possibly being TRBD1 (5 bases). In germline, CDR1 is GTSNPN, CDR2 SVGIG (reference sequence). This CDR3 has 15 residues. The ends were cut back, 2 bases at V and 4 bases at J, with 15 bases in the middle. The full variable domain, completed using reference TRBV30 and TRBJ1-5, is SQTIHQWPATLVQPVGSPLSLECTVEGTSNPNLYWYRQAAGRGLQLLFYSVGIGQISSEVPQNLSASRPQDRQFILSSKKLLLSDSGFYLCAWSKSEQDNQPQHFGDGTRLSIL.

J is TRBJ2-7 and V is TRBV4-2, with 10 positions matching TRBD1. With 5 bases clipped from V and 3 bases from J, the junction kept 7 bases outside the gene matches. Germline values: CDR1 LGHNA, CDR2 YNFKEQ. The CDR3 runs to 15 residues. CDR3 DNA sequence: TGTGCCAGCAGCTCCGGGACAGGGGTTTTCTACGAGCAGTACTTC. The encoded protein is CASSSGTGVFYEQYF.

This clone was counted once. The chain employs TRBV10-3 and TRBJ1-1, with D maybe TRBD1 (6 bases). Germline CDR1 and CDR2: ENHRY and SYGVKD. The ends were cut back, 0 bases at V and 3 bases at J, with 11 bases in the middle. The CDR3 is made up of 15 amino acids. CDR3 nucleotides: TGTGCCATCAGTGAGTCCCAGGGGATGGACACTGAAGCTTTCTTT. Its protein product is CAISESQGMDTEAFF.

The chain links TRBV13 to TRBJ1-2; D is uncertain. Germline CDR1 reads PRHDT; CDR2 reads FYEKMQ (reference sequence). The V end lost 0 bases, the J end lost 8 bases, and 10 bases lay between the germline ends. The CDR3 spans 13 residues. The CDR3 spells CASSLGQPGGYTF. Written as DNA, the CDR3 is TGTGCCAGCAGCTTAGGTCAACCTGGCGGCTACACCTTC.

The chain couples TRBV2 to TRBJ1-5; D is undetermined. The CDR3 length is 13 residues. V lost 6 bases and J lost 3, with 9 bases in between. Germline V gene sequence: CDR1 SNHLY, CDR2 FYNNEI. CDR3 loop: CASRRGPNQPQHF. The DNA for the CDR3 is TGTGCCAGCAGGCGGGGTCCCAATCAGCCCCAGCATTTT.

This CDR3 reads CASSQEEVGRGYTF. The CDR3, as DNA: TGCGCCAGCAGCCAAGAGGAGGTGGGGCGTGGCTACACCTTC. The rearrangement joins TRBV4-1 to TRBJ1-2, with D possibly being TRBD1 (5 bases). The V gene's germline CDR1 is MGHRA and CDR2 YSYEKL. The CDR3 has 14 residues. V dropped 0 bases and J dropped 7 bases, with 12 bases sitting between them.

The V and J genes are TRBV18 and TRBJ1-1; maybe TRBD1 (5 bases). Per the germline V gene, CDR1 is KGHSH and CDR2 is LQKENI. Trimming cost V 4 bases and J 8 bases, with 20 bases left between them. The CDR3 has 15 amino acids. CDR3 loop: CASSLNLGEAKEAFF. The CDR3 nucleotides are TGTGCCAGCTCACTAAACTTAGGGGAGGCTAAAGAAGCTTTCTTT.

The V call is TRBV29-1, the J call TRBJ2-7, with D perhaps given as TRBD1 or TRBD2 (5 bases each). Germline loops: CDR1 SQVTM, CDR2 ANQGSEA. The CDR3 loop spans 11 amino acids. V shed 7 bases and J shed 3 bases, with 10 bases lying between them. The CDR3 sequence: CSGDGYYEQYV. CDR3 bases: TGCAGCGGGGACGGTTACTACGAGCAGTACGTC.

V usage is TRBV6-5 and J usage is TRBJ2-7; 7 bases line up with TRBD2. CDR3 size: 14 residues. Germline V gives CDR1 MNHEY, CDR2 SVGAGI. V shed 2 bases, J shed 2 bases, and the junction held 3 bases outside the gene matches. The CDR3, as DNA: TGTGCCAGCAGTTACCTAGCGGCTCCCTACGAGCAGTACTTC. Translating gives CASSYLAAPYEQYF.